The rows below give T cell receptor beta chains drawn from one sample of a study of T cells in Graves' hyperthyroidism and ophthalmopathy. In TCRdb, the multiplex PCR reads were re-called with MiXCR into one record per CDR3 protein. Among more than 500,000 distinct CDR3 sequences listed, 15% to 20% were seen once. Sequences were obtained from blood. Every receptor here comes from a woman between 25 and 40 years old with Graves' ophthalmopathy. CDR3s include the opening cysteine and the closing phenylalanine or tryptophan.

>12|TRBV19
CASSIPQETQYF
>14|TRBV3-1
CASSLSVSSYEQYF
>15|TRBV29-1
CSVVGGAEGANVLTF
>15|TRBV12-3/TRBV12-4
CASSLRPDSPEAAFF
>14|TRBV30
CAWSVLGVLDTQYF
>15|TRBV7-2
CASSLGGGRDEKLFF
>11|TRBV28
CASTGSITQYF
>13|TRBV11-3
CASSLDGGSGYTF
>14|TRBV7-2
CASSLGLQGDTQYF
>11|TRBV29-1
CSVAGSYGYTF
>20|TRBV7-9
CASSLARIAGGKSIDNEQFF